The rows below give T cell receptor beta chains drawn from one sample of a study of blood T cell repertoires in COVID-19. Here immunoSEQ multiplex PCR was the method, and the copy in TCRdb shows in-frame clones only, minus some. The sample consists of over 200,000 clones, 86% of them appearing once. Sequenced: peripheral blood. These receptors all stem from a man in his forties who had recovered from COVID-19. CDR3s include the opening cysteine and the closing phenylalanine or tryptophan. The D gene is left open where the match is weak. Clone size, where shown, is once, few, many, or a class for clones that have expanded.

CDR3 protein: CASSQDIAALSEQFF
CDR3 DNA: TGTGCCAGCAGCCAAGATATCGCGGCCCTAAGTGAGCAGTTCTTC
D gene: .
V gene: TRBV14
J gene: TRBJ2-1
clone size: once

CDR3 protein: CASSFPGTGRRYGYTF
CDR3 DNA: TGTGCCAGCAGTTTCCCCGGGACAGGGAGGAGGTATGGCTACACCTTC
D gene: TRBD1
V gene: TRBV5-6
J gene: TRBJ1-2
clone size: .

CDR3 protein: CASSQDVTNEKLFF
CDR3 DNA: TGCGCCAGCAGCCAAGACGTAACAAACGAAAAACTGTTTTTT
D gene: .
V gene: TRBV4-3
J gene: TRBJ1-4
clone size: .

CDR3 protein: CASSYSKGVRAFF
CDR3 DNA: TGTGCCAGCAGTTACTCGAAAGGAGTGAGGGCTTTCTTT
D gene: .
V gene: TRBV6-5
J gene: TRBJ1-1
clone size: many

CDR3 protein: CASGGGIMSYEQYF
CDR3 DNA: TGTGCTAGTGGTGGGGGCATCATGTCCTACGAGCAGTACTTC
D gene: .
V gene: TRBV12-5
J gene: TRBJ2-7
clone size: .

CDR3 protein: CASSLDGSLYNEQFF
CDR3 DNA: TGTGCCAGCAGCTTAGACGGGAGTCTCTACAATGAGCAGTTCTTC
D gene: .
V gene: TRBV7-9
J gene: TRBJ2-1
clone size: .

CDR3 protein: CASSTPRRAAGGPTDTQYF
CDR3 DNA: TGTGCCAGTAGTACCCCCCGGCGGGCTGCGGGAGGACCCACAGATACGCAGTATTTT
D gene: TRBD2
V gene: TRBV19
J gene: TRBJ2-3
clone size: .

CDR3 protein: CSAVWGDTIYF
CDR3 DNA: TGCAGTGCTGTTTGGGGGGACACCATATATTTT
D gene: .
V gene: TRBV20-1
J gene: TRBJ1-3
clone size: .

CDR3 protein: CASSLGLSAPPQFF
CDR3 DNA: TGTGCCAGCAGCCTGGGACTGTCGGCCCCCCCGCAGTTCTTC
D gene: .
V gene: TRBV7-9
J gene: TRBJ2-1
clone size: .

CDR3 protein: CASSPKVRREGYGYTF
CDR3 DNA: TGTGCCAGCAGCCCGAAGGTTAGGAGGGAAGGGTATGGCTACACCTTC
D gene: .
V gene: TRBV7-9
J gene: TRBJ1-2
clone size: many

CDR3 protein: CASSSGGQFQETQYF
CDR3 DNA: TGTGCCAGCAGCTCGGGGGGTCAGTTTCAGGAGACCCAGTACTTC
D gene: TRBD2
V gene: TRBV11-3
J gene: TRBJ2-5
clone size: .

CDR3 protein: CASSQTGGPTDTQYF
CDR3 DNA: TGTGCCAGTAGCCAAACGGGGGGACCCACAGATACGCAGTATTTT
D gene: TRBD2
V gene: TRBV19
J gene: TRBJ2-3
clone size: .

CDR3 protein: CASSVGRRDEQFF
CDR3 DNA: TGTGCCAGCAGCGTAGGCCGCCGGGATGAGCAGTTCTTC
D gene: .
V gene: TRBV9
J gene: TRBJ2-1
clone size: .

CDR3 protein: CASSLPGTKAFF
CDR3 DNA: TGTGCCAGCAGCTTACCAGGGACTAAAGCTTTCTTT
D gene: .
V gene: TRBV7-2
J gene: TRBJ1-1
clone size: .

CDR3 protein: CASSLNKGELFF
CDR3 DNA: TGTGCCAGCAGCTTAAATAAAGGGGAACTGTTTTTT
D gene: .
V gene: TRBV11-2
J gene: TRBJ1-4
clone size: .

CDR3 protein: CASGLGQLIFNEQFF
CDR3 DNA: TGTGCTAGTGGCCTTGGACAGTTGATCTTCAATGAGCAGTTCTTC
D gene: .
V gene: TRBV12-5
J gene: TRBJ2-1
clone size: .

CDR3 protein: CASSSWGVQGVYEQYF
CDR3 DNA: TGCGCCAGCAGCTCCTGGGGGGTACAGGGGGTCTACGAGCAGTACTTC
D gene: TRBD1
V gene: TRBV10-2
J gene: TRBJ2-7
clone size: .

CDR3 protein: CASSYSASWGTNTEAFF
CDR3 DNA: TGTGCCAGCAGTTACTCCGCGAGTTGGGGCACGAACACTGAAGCTTTCTTT
D gene: .
V gene: TRBV6-2/TRBV6-3
J gene: TRBJ1-1
clone size: .

CDR3 protein: CASSLAGQGYEQYF
CDR3 DNA: TGTGCCAGCAGCTTAGCGGGGCAGGGCTACGAGCAGTACTTC
D gene: .
V gene: TRBV7-9
J gene: TRBJ2-7
clone size: .

CDR3 protein: CASSLTGKYYEQYF
CDR3 DNA: TGTGCCAGCAGCTTGACAGGGAAATACTACGAGCAGTACTTC
D gene: TRBD1
V gene: TRBV11-3
J gene: TRBJ2-7
clone size: .

CDR3 protein: CASSYNRYTGELFF
CDR3 DNA: TGTGCCAGCAGTTACAACAGGTACACCGGGGAGCTGTTTTTT
D gene: .
V gene: TRBV27
J gene: TRBJ2-2
clone size: .

CDR3 protein: CASSPRGLNTEAFF
CDR3 DNA: TGTGCCAGCAGCCCCCGCGGCCTGAACACTGAAGCTTTCTTT
D gene: .
V gene: TRBV9
J gene: TRBJ1-1
clone size: .

CDR3 protein: CASRLPGGLPGANVLTF
CDR3 DNA: TGCGCCAGCAGGCTACCGGGGGGGCTTCCTGGGGCCAACGTCCTGACTTTC
D gene: TRBD2
V gene: TRBV5-1
J gene: TRBJ2-6
clone size: .

CDR3 protein: CASSPGTGAYDTQYF
CDR3 DNA: TGTGCCAGCTCACCCGGGACAGGGGCATACGATACGCAGTATTTT
D gene: TRBD1
V gene: TRBV18
J gene: TRBJ2-3
clone size: .

CDR3 protein: CASSQGARGETQYF
CDR3 DNA: TGTGCCAGCTCACAGGGGGCACGGGGAGAGACCCAGTACTTC
D gene: TRBD1
V gene: TRBV18
J gene: TRBJ2-5
clone size: .

CDR3 protein: CASSQEGQYYGYTF
CDR3 DNA: TGTGCCAGCAGCCAAGAGGGGCAGTACTATGGCTACACCTTC
D gene: .
V gene: TRBV14
J gene: TRBJ1-2
clone size: .

CDR3 protein: CASSAKGAGTEAFF
CDR3 DNA: TGTGCCAGCTCAGCCAAGGGGGCCGGCACTGAAGCTTTCTTT
D gene: TRBD1
V gene: TRBV18
J gene: TRBJ1-1
clone size: .

CDR3 protein: CASSPAGRSYGYTF
CDR3 DNA: TGTGCCAGCAGCCCAGCGGGGCGAAGCTATGGCTACACCTTC
D gene: .
V gene: TRBV7-2
J gene: TRBJ1-2
clone size: .

CDR3 protein: CASSIDRSHYEQYF
CDR3 DNA: TGTGCCAGTAGTATCGATAGATCCCACTACGAGCAGTACTTC
D gene: .
V gene: TRBV19
J gene: TRBJ2-7
clone size: .

CDR3 protein: CASSLSGLAAYEQYF
CDR3 DNA: TGTGCCAGCAGCTTAAGCGGGCTAGCGGCCTACGAGCAGTACTTC
D gene: TRBD2
V gene: TRBV7-2
J gene: TRBJ2-7
clone size: .

CDR3 protein: CASSLSGLNEKLFF
CDR3 DNA: TGTGCCAGCAGTCTTTCAGGACTTAATGAAAAACTGTTTTTT
D gene: .
V gene: TRBV6-5
J gene: TRBJ1-4
clone size: .

CDR3 protein: CASHEALAGPGFSTDTQYF
CDR3 DNA: TGCGCCAGCCACGAGGCCCTAGCGGGACCGGGTTTTAGCACAGATACGCAGTATTTT
D gene: TRBD2
V gene: TRBV10-1
J gene: TRBJ2-3
clone size: .